This T cell receptor beta chain was profiled in a study of blood T cells in healthy people across ages. Per germline, CDR1 SGHAT and CDR2 FQNNGV. The CDR3 extends over 17 amino acids. A second PCR of about 6 to 12 cycles used a sample-barcoded 5' primer and a J-beta primer mix. TCRdb re-derived calls from the 5' RACE reads in MiXCR, one entry per CDR3 protein. The table has about 1.8 million distinct CDR3 sequences, less than 50% seen once. The TCR comes from a middle-aged woman in good health. Material: blood. This sequence joins TRBV11-2 and TRBJ2-4; 8 nucleotides align to TRBD2. The DNA end lines up better with TRBJ2-7; the J call may be wrong. Here the CDR3 reads CASSLILGTRKPYEQYF. In DNA form, the CDR3 reads TGTGCCAGCAGCTTAATTTTGGGGACTAGAAAACCCTACGAGCAGTACTTC.